This is a list of T cell receptor beta chains from one sample in a study of blood T cell repertoires in COVID-19. Measured with immunoSEQ multiplex PCR; TCRdb has only the in-frame clones, and not every one. The sample has 150,000 or so clones; 80% to 85% are singletons. Material for sequencing was peripheral blood. These receptors were collected from a human donor in a cohort sampled during active COVID-19. Each CDR3 is given with its conserved first and last residue. A D gene is named only where the DNA matches it firmly. Size is stated for part of the rows, as once, few or many counts, or as a class when the clone is expanded.

CDR3 DNA	CDR3 protein	clone size	D gene	J gene	V gene
TGTGCCAGCAGTTACTCGGAGGGTGGCTACACCTTC	CASSYSEGGYTF	-	-	TRBJ1-2	TRBV6-5
TGTGCCAGCAGCCCGGGGACCTTC	CASSPGTF	-	-	TRBJ1-2	TRBV7-9
TGTGCCAGCAGCGGTAGGGGGGGATACGGGGAGCTGTTTTTT	CASSGRGGYGELFF	-	-	TRBJ2-2	TRBV9
TGTGCCAGCAGCGAGGGACAGGGCAGCGGCTACACCTTC	CASSEGQGSGYTF	-	TRBD1	TRBJ1-2	TRBV2
TGTGCCAGCAGTGATGGCAGTACCACGAACACTGAAGCTTTCTTT	CASSDGSTTNTEAFF	-	-	TRBJ1-1	TRBV6-1
TGTGCCACCAGTGATCCAGGGTTTGGAGATACGCAGTATTTT	CATSDPGFGDTQYF	-	-	TRBJ2-3	TRBV24-1
TGTGCCAGCAGCTTTCCCGGCGGTGAAAATGAGCAGTTCTTC	CASSFPGGENEQFF	-	-	TRBJ2-1	TRBV7-6
TGTGCCACCTCCCCGGGACAGGGGGCTGGTGAAAAACTGTTTTTT	CATSPGQGAGEKLFF	-	TRBD1	TRBJ1-4	TRBV19
TGTGCCAGCACCACGGACTCCAATTTGGATGGCTACACCTTC	CASTTDSNLDGYTF	-	-	TRBJ1-2	TRBV6-5
TGTGCCAGCAGCCAAGATCTTGTAGAATACGAGCAGTACTTC	CASSQDLVEYEQYF	-	-	TRBJ2-7	TRBV14
TGTGCCAGCAGCTTAGTAACAGGGTCTGGCTACACCTTC	CASSLVTGSGYTF	-	-	TRBJ1-2	TRBV7-8
TGCGCCAGCAGCTTGCAGACAGGGGGCTCAGATACGCAGTATTTT	CASSLQTGGSDTQYF	-	TRBD1	TRBJ2-3	TRBV5-1
TGTGCCAGCAGCGTCCGGGATTCCTACGAGCAGTACTTC	CASSVRDSYEQYF	-	-	TRBJ2-7	TRBV7-2
TGCGCCAGCAGCCAAGAACTAGCGGGGAGGGCCCACGAGCAGTACTTC	CASSQELAGRAHEQYF	-	TRBD2	TRBJ2-7	TRBV4-3
TGTGCCAGCACCCAGAGGGACGAGCAGTACTTC	CASTQRDEQYF	-	-	TRBJ2-7	TRBV7-8
TGTGCCACCAGTGATTACAGGGTCCGTGACACCGGGGAGCTGTTTTTT	CATSDYRVRDTGELFF	-	-	TRBJ2-2	TRBV24-1
TGCGCCAGCAGCCAAGAGCGGTGGGGGGGAGATACGCAGTATTTT	CASSQERWGGDTQYF	-	TRBD2	TRBJ2-3	TRBV4-1
TGTGCCAGCAGCTTAGGAGGGCGCACTGAAGCTTTCTTT	CASSLGGRTEAFF	-	-	TRBJ1-1	TRBV7-2
TGTGCCAGCTCACCCACCTTGGGACAGCGTAATGAAAAACTGTTTTTT	CASSPTLGQRNEKLFF	-	TRBD1	TRBJ1-4	TRBV18
TGTGCCAGCAGCTGGACAAAGCTTACCTACGAGCAGTACTTC	CASSWTKLTYEQYF	once	-	TRBJ2-7	TRBV5-6
TGTGCCAGCAGTTTAAGGACAGCACGGCTTGAGCAGTTCTTC	CASSLRTARLEQFF	-	-	TRBJ2-1	TRBV6-2/TRBV6-3
TGTGCCAGCAGCGAAGTTGAAGGGATGATAGAGGGCTCGAATGAGCAGTTCTTC	CASSEVEGMIEGSNEQFF	-	-	TRBJ2-1	TRBV3-1/TRBV3-2